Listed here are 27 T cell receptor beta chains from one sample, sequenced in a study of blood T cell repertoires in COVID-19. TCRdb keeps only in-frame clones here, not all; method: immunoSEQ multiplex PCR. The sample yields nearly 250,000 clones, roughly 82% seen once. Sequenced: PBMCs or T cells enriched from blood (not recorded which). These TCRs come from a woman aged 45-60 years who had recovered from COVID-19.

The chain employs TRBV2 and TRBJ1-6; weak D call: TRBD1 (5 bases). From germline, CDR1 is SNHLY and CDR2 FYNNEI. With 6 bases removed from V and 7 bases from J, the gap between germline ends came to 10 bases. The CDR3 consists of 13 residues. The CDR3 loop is CASRGQKNSPLHF. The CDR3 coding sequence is TGTGCCAGCAGGGGGCAGAAAAATTCACCCCTCCACTTT.

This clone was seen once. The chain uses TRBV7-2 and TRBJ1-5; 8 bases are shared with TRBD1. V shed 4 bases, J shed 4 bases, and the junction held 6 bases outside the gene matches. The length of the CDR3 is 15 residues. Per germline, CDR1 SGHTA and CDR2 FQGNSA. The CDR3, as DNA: TGTGCCAGCAGCTCTGGACAGGGTAGAAATCAGCCCCAGCATTTT. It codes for CASSSGQGRNQPQHF.

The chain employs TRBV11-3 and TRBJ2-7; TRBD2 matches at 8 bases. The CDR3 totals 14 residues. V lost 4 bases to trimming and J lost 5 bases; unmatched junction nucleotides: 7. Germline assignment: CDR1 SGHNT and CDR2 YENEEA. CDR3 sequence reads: CASSYRAGGDEQYF. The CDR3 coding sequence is TGTGCCAGCAGCTACCGTGCGGGGGGCGACGAGCAGTACTTC.

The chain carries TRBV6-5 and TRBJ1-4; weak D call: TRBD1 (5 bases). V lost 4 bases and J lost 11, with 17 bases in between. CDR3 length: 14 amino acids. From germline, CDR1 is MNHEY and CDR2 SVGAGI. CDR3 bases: TGTGCCAGCAGTTTTGGCAGGGAAGGAACGAAACTGTTTTTT. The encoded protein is CASSFGREGTKLFF.

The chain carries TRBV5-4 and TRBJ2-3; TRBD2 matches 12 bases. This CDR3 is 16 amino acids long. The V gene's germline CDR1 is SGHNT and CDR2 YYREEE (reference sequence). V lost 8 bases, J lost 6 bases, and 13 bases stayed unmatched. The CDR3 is CASLPPSGRAGDTQYF. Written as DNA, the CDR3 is TGTGCCAGTCTCCCCCCTAGCGGGAGGGCCGGGGATACGCAGTATTTT.

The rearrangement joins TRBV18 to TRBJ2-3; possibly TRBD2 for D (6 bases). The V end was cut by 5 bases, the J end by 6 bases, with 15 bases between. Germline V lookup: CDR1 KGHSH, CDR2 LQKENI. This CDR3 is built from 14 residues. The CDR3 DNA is TGTGCCAGCTCAAGGGACTTCGCGCAGGATACGCAGTATTTT. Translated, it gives CASSRDFAQDTQYF.

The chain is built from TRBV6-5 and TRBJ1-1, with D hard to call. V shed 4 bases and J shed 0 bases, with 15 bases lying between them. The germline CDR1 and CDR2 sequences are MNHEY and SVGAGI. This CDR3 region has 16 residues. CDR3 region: CASSSPGNPMNTEAFF. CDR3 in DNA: TGTGCCAGCAGTTCCCCGGGGAACCCAATGAACACTGAAGCTTTCTTT.

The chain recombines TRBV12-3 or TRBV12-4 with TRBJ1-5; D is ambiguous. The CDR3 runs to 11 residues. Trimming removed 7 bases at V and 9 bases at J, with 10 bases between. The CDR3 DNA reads TGTGCCAGCAACCGAGGTGGGCCCCAGCATTTT. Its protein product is CASNRGGPQHF.

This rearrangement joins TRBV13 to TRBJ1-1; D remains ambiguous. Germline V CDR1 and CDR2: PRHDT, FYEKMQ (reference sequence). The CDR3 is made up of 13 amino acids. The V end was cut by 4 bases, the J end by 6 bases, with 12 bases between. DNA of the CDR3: TGTGCCAGCAGCTCGCCGATGAGGGCTGAAGCTTTCTTT. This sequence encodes CASSSPMRAEAFF.

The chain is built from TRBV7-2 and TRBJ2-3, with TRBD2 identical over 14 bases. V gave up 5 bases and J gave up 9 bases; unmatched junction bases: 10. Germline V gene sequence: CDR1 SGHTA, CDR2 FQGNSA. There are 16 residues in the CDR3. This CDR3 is CASSPSGLAGEGTQYF. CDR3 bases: TGTGCCAGCAGCCCGTCGGGACTAGCGGGAGAGGGGACGCAGTATTTT.

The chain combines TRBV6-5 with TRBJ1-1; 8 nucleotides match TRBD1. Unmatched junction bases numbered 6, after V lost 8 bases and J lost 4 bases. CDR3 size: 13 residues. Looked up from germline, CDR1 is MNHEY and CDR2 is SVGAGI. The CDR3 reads CASVDRGFTEAFF. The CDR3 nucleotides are TGTGCCAGCGTCGACAGGGGTTTCACTGAAGCTTTCTTT.

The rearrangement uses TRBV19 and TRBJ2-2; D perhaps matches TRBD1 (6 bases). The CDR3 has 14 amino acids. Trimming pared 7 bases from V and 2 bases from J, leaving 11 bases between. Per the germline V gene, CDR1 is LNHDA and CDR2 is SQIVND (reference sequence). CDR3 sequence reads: CASMRTANTGELFF. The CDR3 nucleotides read TGTGCCAGTATGCGGACAGCCAACACCGGGGAGCTGTTTTTT. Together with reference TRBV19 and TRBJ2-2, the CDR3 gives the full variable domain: DGGITQSPKYLFRKEGQNVTLSCEQNLNHDAMYWYRQDPGQGLRLIYYSQIVNDFQKGDIAEGYSVSREKKESFPLTVTSAQKNPTAFYLCASMRTANTGELFFGEGSRLTVL.

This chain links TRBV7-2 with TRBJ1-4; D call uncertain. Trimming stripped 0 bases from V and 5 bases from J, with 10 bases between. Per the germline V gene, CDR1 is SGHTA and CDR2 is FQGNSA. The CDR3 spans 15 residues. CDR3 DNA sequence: TGTGCCAGCAGCTTAGCTCACGGAGGCAATGAAAAACTGTTTTTT. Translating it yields CASSLAHGGNEKLFF.

The CDR3 DNA sequence: TGTGCCAGCTCACCGAATGACAGGAATCAGCCCCAGCATTTT. This gives the protein CASSPNDRNQPQHF. The chain is built from TRBV18 and TRBJ1-5; D might be TRBD1 (6 bases). The CDR3 spans 14 residues. Germline V CDR1 and CDR2: KGHSH, LQKENI. V was pared by 3 bases and J by 4 bases, with 10 bases between. The complete variable domain, with remaining parts taken from reference TRBV18 and TRBJ1-5, reads NAGVMQNPRHLVRRRGQEARLRCSPMKGHSHVYWYRQLPEEGLKFMVYLQKENIIDESGMPKERFSAEFPKEGPSILRIQQVVRGDSAAYFCASSPNDRNQPQHFGDGTRLSIL.

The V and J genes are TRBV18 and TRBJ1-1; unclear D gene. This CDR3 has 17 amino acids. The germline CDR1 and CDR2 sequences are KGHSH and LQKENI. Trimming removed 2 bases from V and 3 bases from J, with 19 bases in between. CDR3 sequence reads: CASSPVLINAGYTEAFF. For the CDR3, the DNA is TGTGCCAGCTCACCAGTTTTGATAAACGCCGGTTACACTGAAGCTTTCTTT.

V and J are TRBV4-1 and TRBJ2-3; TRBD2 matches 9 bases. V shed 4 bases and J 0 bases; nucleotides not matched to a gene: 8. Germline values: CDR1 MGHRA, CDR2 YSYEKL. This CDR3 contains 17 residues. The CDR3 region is CASSRRLAVTSTDTQYF. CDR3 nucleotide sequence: TGCGCCAGCAGCCGAAGACTAGCGGTTACTAGCACAGATACGCAGTATTTT.

Here the CDR3 reads CASSDGSGNTIYF. CDR3 bases: TGTGCCAGCAGCGACGGGTCTGGAAACACCATATATTTT. This chain connects TRBV9 to TRBJ1-3; D is unclear. This CDR3 contains 13 residues. The germline V gene has CDR1 SGDLS and CDR2 YYNGEE. The V end was cut by 3 bases, the J end by 1 base, with 5 bases between.

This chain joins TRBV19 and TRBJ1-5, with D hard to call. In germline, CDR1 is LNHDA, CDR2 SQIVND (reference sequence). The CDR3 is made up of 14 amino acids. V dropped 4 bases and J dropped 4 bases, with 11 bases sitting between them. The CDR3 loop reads CASSTYTGNQPQHF. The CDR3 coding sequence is TGTGCCAGTAGTACCTATACCGGGAATCAGCCCCAGCATTTT.

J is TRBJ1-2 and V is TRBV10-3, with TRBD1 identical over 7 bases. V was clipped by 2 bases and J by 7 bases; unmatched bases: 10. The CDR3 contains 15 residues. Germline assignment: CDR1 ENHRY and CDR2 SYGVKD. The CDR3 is CAISETLGTALGYTF. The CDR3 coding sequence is TGTGCCATCAGTGAGACCCTGGGGACAGCCCTTGGCTACACCTTC.

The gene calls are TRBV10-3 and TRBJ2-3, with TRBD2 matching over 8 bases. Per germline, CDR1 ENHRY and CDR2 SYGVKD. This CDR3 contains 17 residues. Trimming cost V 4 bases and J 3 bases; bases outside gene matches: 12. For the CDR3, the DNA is TGTGCCATCAGTGCGGGATCTGCGGGAGGTGTGACAGATACGCAGTATTTT. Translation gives CAISAGSAGGVTDTQYF.

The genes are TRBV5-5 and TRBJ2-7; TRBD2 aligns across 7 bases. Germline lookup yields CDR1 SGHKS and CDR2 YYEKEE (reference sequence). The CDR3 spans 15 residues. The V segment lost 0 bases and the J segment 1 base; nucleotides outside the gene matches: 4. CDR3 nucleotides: TGTGCCAGCAGCTTGGGGCTAGCGGTGTCCTACGAGCAGTACTTC. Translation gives CASSLGLAVSYEQYF.

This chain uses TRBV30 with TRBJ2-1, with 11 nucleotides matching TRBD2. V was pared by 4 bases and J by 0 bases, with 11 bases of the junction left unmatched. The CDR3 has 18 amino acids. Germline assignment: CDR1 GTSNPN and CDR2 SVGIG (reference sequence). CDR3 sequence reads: CAWKSGTSGSSSYNEQFF. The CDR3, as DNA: TGTGCCTGGAAATCCGGGACTAGCGGATCGAGCTCCTACAATGAGCAGTTCTTC.

The DNA for the CDR3 is TGCGCCAGCAGTGAGATCCTCTCCTATAACTATGGCTACACCTTC. The encoded protein is CASSEILSYNYGYTF. This chain joins TRBV10-1 and TRBJ1-2, with unresolved D. Germline assignment: CDR1 WNHNN and CDR2 SYGVQD (reference sequence). The ends were cut back, 2 bases at V and 1 base at J, with 11 bases in the middle. The CDR3 contains 15 residues.

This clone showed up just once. DNA of the CDR3: TGTGCCAGCTTCCGACTGGGGGCCGGGGATGGCTACACCTTC. Translation: CASFRLGAGDGYTF. This chain joins TRBV19 and TRBJ1-2; tentative D call: TRBD1 (6 bases). From germline, CDR1 is LNHDA and CDR2 SQIVND (reference sequence). Trimming shortened V by 9 bases and J by 6 bases, and 20 bases separated the two germline ends. The CDR3 runs 14 residues.

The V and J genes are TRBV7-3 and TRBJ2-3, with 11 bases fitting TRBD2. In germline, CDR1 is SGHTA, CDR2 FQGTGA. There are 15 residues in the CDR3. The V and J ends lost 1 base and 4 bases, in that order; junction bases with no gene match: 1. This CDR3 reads CASSLNSGRADTQYF. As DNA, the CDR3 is TGTGCCAGCAGCTTAAATAGCGGGAGGGCAGATACGCAGTATTTT.

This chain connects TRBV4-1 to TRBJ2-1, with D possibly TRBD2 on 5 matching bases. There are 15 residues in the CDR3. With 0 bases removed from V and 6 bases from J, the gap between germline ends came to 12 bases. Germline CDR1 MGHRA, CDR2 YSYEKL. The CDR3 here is CASSQERITSNEQFF. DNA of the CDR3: TGCGCCAGCAGCCAAGAGAGGATTACTAGCAATGAGCAGTTCTTC.

CDR3 DNA sequence: TGCGCCAGCAGCCAACCCAAGACAGGGTCCTCTGGAAACACCATATATTTT. Amino acid sequence: CASSQPKTGSSGNTIYF. V and J are TRBV4-1 and TRBJ1-3, with 7 positions matching TRBD1. CDR1 is MGHRA, CDR2 YSYEKL, per germline. CDR3 length: 17 residues. The J segment lost 0 bases and the V segment lost 2 bases, leaving 7 bases of the junction unmatched.